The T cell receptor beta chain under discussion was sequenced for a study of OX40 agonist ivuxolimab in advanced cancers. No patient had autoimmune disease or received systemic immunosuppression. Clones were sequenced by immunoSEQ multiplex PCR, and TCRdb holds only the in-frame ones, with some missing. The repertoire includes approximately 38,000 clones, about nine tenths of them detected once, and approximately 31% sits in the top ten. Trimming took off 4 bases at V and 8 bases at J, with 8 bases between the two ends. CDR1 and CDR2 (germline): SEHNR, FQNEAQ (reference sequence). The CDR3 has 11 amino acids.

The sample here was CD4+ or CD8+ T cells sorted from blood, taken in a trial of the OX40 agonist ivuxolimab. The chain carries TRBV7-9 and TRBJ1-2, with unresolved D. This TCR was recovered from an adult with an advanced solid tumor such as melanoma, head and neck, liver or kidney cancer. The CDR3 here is CASSSGIGYTF. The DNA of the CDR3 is TGTGCCAGCAGCTCTGGAATAGGCTACACCTTC. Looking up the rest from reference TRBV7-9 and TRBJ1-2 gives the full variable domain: DTGVSQNPRHKITKRGQNVTFRCDPISEHNRLYWYRQTLGQGPEFLTYFQNEAQLEKSRLLSDRFSAERPKGSFSTLEIQRTEQGDSAMYLCASSSGIGYTFGSGTRLTVV.